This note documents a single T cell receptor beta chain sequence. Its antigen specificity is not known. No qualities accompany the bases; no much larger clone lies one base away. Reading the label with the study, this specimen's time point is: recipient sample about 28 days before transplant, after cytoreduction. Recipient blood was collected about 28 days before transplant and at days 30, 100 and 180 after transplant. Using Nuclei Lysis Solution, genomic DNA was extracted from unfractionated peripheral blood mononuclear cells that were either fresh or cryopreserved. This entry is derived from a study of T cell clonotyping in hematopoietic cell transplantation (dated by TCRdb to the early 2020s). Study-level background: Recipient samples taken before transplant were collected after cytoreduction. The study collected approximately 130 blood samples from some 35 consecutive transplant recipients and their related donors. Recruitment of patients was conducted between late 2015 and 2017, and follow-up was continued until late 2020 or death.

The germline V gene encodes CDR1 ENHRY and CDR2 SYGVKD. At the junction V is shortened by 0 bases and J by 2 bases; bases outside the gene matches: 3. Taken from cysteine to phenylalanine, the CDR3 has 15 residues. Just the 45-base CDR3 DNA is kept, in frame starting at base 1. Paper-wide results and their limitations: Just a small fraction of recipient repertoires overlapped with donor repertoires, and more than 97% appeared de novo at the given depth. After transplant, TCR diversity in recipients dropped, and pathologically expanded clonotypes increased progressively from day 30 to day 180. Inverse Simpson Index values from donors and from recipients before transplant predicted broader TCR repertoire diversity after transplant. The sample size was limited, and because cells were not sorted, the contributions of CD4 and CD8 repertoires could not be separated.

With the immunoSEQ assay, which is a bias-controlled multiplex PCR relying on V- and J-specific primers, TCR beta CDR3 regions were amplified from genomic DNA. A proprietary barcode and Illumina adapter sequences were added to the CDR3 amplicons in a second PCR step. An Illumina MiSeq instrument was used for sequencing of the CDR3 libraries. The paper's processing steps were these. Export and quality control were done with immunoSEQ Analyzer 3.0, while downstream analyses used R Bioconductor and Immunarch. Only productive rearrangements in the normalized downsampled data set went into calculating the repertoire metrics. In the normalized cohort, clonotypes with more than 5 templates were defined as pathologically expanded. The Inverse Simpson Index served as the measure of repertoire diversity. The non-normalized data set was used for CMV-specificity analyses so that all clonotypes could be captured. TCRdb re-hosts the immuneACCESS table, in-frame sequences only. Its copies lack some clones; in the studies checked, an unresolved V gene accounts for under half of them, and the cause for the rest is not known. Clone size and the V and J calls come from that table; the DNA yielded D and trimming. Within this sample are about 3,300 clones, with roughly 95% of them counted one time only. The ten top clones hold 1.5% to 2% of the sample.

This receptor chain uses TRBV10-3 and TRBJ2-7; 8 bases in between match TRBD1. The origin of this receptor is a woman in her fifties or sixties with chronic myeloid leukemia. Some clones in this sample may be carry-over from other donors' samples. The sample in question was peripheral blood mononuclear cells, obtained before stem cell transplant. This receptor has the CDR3 CAISESQGGPYEQYF. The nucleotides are TGTGCCATCAGTGAGTCACAGGGGGGTCCCTACGAGCAGTACTTC.